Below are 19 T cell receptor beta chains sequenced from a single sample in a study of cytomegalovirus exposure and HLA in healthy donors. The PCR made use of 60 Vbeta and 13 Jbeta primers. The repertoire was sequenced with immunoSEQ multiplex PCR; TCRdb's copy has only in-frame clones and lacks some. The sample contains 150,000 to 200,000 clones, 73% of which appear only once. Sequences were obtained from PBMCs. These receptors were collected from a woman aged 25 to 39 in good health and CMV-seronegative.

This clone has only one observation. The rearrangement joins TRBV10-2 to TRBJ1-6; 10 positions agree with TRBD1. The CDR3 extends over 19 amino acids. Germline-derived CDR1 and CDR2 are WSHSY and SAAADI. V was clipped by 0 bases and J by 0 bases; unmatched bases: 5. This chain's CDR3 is CASSESRQGADSYNSPLHF. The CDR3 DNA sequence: TGCGCCAGCAGTGAGTCGAGACAGGGGGCAGACTCCTATAATTCACCCCTCCACTTT.

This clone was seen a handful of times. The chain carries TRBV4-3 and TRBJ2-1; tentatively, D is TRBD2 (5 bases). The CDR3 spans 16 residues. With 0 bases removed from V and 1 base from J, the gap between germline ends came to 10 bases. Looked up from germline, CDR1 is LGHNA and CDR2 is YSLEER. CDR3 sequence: CASSQELGRSYNEQFF. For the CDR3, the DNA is TGCGCCAGCAGCCAAGAACTAGGAAGGTCCTACAATGAGCAGTTCTTC.

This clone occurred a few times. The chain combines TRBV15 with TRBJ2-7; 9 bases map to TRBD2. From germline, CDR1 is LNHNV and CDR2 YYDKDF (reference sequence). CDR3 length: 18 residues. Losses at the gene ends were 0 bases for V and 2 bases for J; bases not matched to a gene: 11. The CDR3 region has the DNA TGTGCCACCAGCAGAGATCCTCTACATGGCGGGAGGGCCTACGAGCAGTACTTC. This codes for CATSRDPLHGGRAYEQYF.

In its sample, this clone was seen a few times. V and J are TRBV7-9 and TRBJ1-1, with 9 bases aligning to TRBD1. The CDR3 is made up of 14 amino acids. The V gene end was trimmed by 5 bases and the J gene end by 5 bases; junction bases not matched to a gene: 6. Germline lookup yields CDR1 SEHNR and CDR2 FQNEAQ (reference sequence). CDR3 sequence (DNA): TGTGCCAGCAGCCTCGGGACAGGGCGGACTGAAGCTTTCTTT. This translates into CASSLGTGRTEAFF.

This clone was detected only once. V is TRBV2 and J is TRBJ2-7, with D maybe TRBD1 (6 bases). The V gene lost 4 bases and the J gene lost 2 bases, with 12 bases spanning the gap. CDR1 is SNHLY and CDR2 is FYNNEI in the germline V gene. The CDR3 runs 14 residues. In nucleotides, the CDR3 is TGTGCCAGCAGTGTGACAGGTGCCCCCTACGAGCAGTACTTC. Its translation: CASSVTGAPYEQYF.

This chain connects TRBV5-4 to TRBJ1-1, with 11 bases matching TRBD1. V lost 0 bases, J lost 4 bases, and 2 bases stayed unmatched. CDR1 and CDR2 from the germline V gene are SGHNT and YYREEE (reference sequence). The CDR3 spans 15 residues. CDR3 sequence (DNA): TGTGCCAGCAGCTTGGTGGACAGGGGGCGCACTGAAGCTTTCTTT. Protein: CASSLVDRGRTEAFF.

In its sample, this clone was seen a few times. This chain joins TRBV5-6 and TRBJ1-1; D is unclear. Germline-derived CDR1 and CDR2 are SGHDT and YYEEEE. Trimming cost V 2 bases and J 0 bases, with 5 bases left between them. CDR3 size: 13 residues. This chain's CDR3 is CASSLGVNTEAFF. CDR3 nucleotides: TGTGCCAGCAGCTTAGGAGTGAACACTGAAGCTTTCTTT.

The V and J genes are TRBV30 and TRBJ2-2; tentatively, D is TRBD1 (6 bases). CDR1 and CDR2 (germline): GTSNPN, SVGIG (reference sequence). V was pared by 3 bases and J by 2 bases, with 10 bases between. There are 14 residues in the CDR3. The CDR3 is CAWRPGANTGELFF. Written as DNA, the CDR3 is TGTGCCTGGAGGCCAGGGGCCAACACCGGGGAGCTGTTTTTT.

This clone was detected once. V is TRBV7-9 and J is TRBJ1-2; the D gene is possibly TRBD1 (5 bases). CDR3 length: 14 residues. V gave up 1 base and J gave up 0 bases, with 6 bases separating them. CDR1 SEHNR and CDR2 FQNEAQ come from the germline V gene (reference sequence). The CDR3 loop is CASSLEGSNYGYTF. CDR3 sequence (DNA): TGTGCCAGCAGCTTAGAGGGGTCTAACTATGGCTACACCTTC.

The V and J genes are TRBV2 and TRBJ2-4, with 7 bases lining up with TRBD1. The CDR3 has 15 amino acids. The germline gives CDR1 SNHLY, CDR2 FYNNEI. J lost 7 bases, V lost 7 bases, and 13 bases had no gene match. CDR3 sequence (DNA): TGTGCCAGCAACCTAGGGGGAGCAGGGGGTAACATTCAGTACTTC. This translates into CASNLGGAGGNIQYF.

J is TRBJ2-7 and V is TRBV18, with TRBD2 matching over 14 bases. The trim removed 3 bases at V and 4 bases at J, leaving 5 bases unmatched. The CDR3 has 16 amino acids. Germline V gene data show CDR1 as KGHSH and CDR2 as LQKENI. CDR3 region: CASSPPTSGGAYEQYF. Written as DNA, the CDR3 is TGTGCCAGCTCACCCCCGACTAGCGGGGGGGCGTACGAGCAGTACTTC.

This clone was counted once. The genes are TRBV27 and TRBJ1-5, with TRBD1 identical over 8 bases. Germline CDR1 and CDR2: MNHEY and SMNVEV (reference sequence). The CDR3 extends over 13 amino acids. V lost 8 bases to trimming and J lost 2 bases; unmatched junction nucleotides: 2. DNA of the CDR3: TGTGCCAGCGCGACAGGGGGCAATCAGCCCCAGCATTTT. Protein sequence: CASATGGNQPQHF.

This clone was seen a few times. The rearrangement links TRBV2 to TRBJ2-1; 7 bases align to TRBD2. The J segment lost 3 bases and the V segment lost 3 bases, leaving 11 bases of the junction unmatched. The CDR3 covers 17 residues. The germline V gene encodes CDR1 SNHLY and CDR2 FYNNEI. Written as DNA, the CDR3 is TGTGCCAGCAGTGACCCCCGCGGGAGTGGAAGCTACAATGAGCAGTTCTTC. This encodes CASSDPRGSGSYNEQFF.

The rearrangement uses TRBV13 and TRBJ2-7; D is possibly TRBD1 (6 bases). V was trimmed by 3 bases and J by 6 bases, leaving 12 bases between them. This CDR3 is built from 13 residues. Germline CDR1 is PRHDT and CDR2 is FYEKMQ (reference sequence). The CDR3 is CASSFGTPLEQYF. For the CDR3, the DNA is TGTGCCAGCAGCTTCGGGACACCGCTCGAGCAGTACTTC. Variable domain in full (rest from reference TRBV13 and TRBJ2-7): AAGVIQSPRHLIKEKRETATLKCYPIPRHDTVYWYQQGPGQDPQFLISFYEKMQSDKGSIPDRFSAQQFSDYHSELNMSSLELGDSALYFCASSFGTPLEQYFGPGTRLTVT.

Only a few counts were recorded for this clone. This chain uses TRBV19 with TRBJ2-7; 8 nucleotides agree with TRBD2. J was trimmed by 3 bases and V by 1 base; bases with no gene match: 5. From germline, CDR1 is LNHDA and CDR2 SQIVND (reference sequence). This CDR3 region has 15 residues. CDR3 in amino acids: CASSIGGTRFYEQYF. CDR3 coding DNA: TGTGCCAGTAGTATAGGGGGGACTAGATTCTACGAGCAGTACTTC. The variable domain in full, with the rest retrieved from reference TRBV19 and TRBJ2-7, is DGGITQSPKYLFRKEGQNVTLSCEQNLNHDAMYWYRQDPGQGLRLIYYSQIVNDFQKGDIAEGYSVSREKKESFPLTVTSAQKNPTAFYLCASSIGGTRFYEQYFGPGTRLTVT.

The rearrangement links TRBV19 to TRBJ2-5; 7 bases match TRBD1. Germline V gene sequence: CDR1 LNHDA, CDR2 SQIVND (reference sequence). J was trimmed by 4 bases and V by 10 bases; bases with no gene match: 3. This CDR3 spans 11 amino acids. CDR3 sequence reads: CATRQGETQYF. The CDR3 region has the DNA TGTGCCACCAGACAGGGAGAGACCCAGTACTTC.

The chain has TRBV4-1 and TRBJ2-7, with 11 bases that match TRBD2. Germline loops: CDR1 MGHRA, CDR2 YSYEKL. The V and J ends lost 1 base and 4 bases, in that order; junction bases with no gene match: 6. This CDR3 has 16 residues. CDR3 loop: CASSQGLLAGGYEQYF. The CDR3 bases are TGCGCCAGCAGCCAAGGTCTTCTAGCGGGAGGATACGAGCAGTACTTC.

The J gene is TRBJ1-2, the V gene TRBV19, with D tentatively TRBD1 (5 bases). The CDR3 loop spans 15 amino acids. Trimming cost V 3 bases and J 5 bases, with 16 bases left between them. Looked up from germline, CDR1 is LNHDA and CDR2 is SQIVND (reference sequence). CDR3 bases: TGTGCCAGTAGTATTAGGGGAATCGTCCGGTATGGCTACACCTTC. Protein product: CASSIRGIVRYGYTF.

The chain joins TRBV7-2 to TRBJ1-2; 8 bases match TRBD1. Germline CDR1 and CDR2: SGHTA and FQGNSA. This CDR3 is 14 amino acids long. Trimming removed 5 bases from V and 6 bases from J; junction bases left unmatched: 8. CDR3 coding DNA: TGTGCCAGCAGCCAACCGGGACAGGTTAATGGCTACACCTTC. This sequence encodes CASSQPGQVNGYTF. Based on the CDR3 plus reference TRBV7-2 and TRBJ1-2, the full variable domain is GAGVSQSPSNKVTEKGKDVELRCDPISGHTALYWYRQSLGQGLEFLIYFQGNSAPDKSGLPSDRFSAERTGGSVSTLTIQRTQQEDSAVYLCASSQPGQVNGYTFGSGTRLTVV.